This is a list of T cell receptor beta chains from one sample in a study of T cell repertoires in cytomegalovirus infection. Each CDR3 protein gets one entry after TCRdb re-called the reads with MiXCR. The repertoire holds about 180,000 distinct CDR3 sequences, about 15% seen once, with 27% in the top ten. The sample comprised PBMCs. All receptors derive from a human donor in good health (CMV status not recorded). Some clones in this sample may be carry-over from other donors' samples. CDR3s include the opening cysteine and the closing phenylalanine or tryptophan. Fields, in order: clone size, V gene, J gene, D gene, CDR3 DNA, CDR3 protein. D genes are given only for firm matches. The listing skips clone size in some rows; elsewhere it reads once, few, many or a size class.

abundance: few
v_gene: TRBV20-1
j_gene: TRBJ2-5
d_gene: .
CDR3nt: TGCAGTGCTAGGCAACGGGCTACAAAGACCCAGTACTTC
CDR3aa: CSARQRATKTQYF

abundance: many
v_gene: TRBV7-3
j_gene: TRBJ2-6
d_gene: .
CDR3nt: TGTGCCAGCAGCTTAGAAGGGTACGGGGCCAACGTCCTGACTTTC
CDR3aa: CASSLEGYGANVLTF

abundance: many
v_gene: TRBV7-9
j_gene: TRBJ2-2
d_gene: .
CDR3nt: TGTGCCAGCAGCCCTGCATGGGTGAACACCGGGGAGCTGTTTTTT
CDR3aa: CASSPAWVNTGELFF

abundance: many
v_gene: TRBV5-1
j_gene: TRBJ2-1
d_gene: .
CDR3nt: TGCGCCAGCAGCTTGGAGGGGAATATGAATGAGCAGTTCTTC
CDR3aa: CASSLEGNMNEQFF

abundance: .
v_gene: TRBV15
j_gene: TRBJ1-1
d_gene: .
CDR3nt: TGTGCCACCAGCAGAGATTTAAGGGGAGGGGAAGCTTTCTTT
CDR3aa: CATSRDLRGGEAFF

abundance: .
v_gene: TRBV7-9
j_gene: TRBJ2-7
d_gene: TRBD2
CDR3nt: TGTGCCAGCGGACCCCTGAGCGGGAGGACCTACGAGCAGTACTTC
CDR3aa: CASGPLSGRTYEQYF

abundance: many
v_gene: TRBV15
j_gene: TRBJ2-1
d_gene: .
CDR3nt: TGTGCCACCAGCAGGGCCCCGACTATTTTGGCGAATGAGCAGTTCTTC
CDR3aa: CATSRAPTILANEQFF

abundance: many
v_gene: TRBV12-3/TRBV12-4
j_gene: TRBJ1-1
d_gene: .
CDR3nt: TGTGCCAGCAGTTTTACAGGGAAGCAAACTGAAGCTTTCTTT
CDR3aa: CASSFTGKQTEAFF

abundance: many
v_gene: TRBV2
j_gene: TRBJ2-2
d_gene: .
CDR3nt: TGTGCCAGCAGTGAGTCGGGTAGCAGCACCGGGGAGCTGTTTTTT
CDR3aa: CASSESGSSTGELFF

abundance: .
v_gene: TRBV6-6
j_gene: TRBJ2-1
d_gene: .
CDR3nt: TGTGCCAGCAGTCTCTCTCGTGAGCAGTTCTTC
CDR3aa: CASSLSREQFF

abundance: .
v_gene: TRBV29-1
j_gene: TRBJ2-6
d_gene: TRBD2
CDR3nt: TGCAGCGTCCTACTAGCGGGAGTATCTGGGGCCAACGTCCTGACTTTC
CDR3aa: CSVLLAGVSGANVLTF

abundance: few
v_gene: TRBV28
j_gene: TRBJ2-2
d_gene: .
CDR3nt: TGTGCCAGCAGTTTCCAGGGCACCGGGGAGCTGTTTTTT
CDR3aa: CASSFQGTGELFF

abundance: once
v_gene: TRBV29-1
j_gene: TRBJ1-1
d_gene: .
CDR3nt: TGCAGCGTTGAAGGGACAGCCAAAAAGAGCAGTGAAGCTTTCTTT
CDR3aa: CSVEGTAKKSSEAFF

abundance: many
v_gene: TRBV7-2
j_gene: TRBJ2-3
d_gene: TRBD2
CDR3nt: TGTGCCAGCGACCCGTTGGGCGGGAGGGCCATAGATACGCAGTATTTT
CDR3aa: CASDPLGGRAIDTQYF

abundance: few
v_gene: TRBV29-1
j_gene: TRBJ2-7
d_gene: TRBD1
CDR3nt: TGCAGCAGTCGACAGGGGGATAGCGAGCAGTACTTC
CDR3aa: CSSRQGDSEQYF

abundance: many
v_gene: TRBV6-6
j_gene: TRBJ2-3
d_gene: TRBD2
CDR3nt: TGTGCCAGCAGTTACTCTGCGACTAGCGGGGGGGTTACAGATACGCAGTATTTT
CDR3aa: CASSYSATSGGVTDTQYF

abundance: few
v_gene: TRBV11-2
j_gene: TRBJ2-2
d_gene: .
CDR3nt: TGTGCCAGCAGCTTAGGGGTTATGGTCACCGCGAACACCGGGGAGCTGTTTTTT
CDR3aa: CASSLGVMVTANTGELFF

abundance: .
v_gene: TRBV7-9
j_gene: TRBJ2-7
d_gene: TRBD1
CDR3nt: TGTGCCAGCAGCTTAGTGTCAGGGGGTTACGAGCAGTACTTC
CDR3aa: CASSLVSGGYEQYF

abundance: few
v_gene: TRBV15
j_gene: TRBJ2-1
d_gene: TRBD2
CDR3nt: TGTGCCACCAGCGGCCGGACTAGCGGGGGGTGGAATGAGCAGTTCTTC
CDR3aa: CATSGRTSGGWNEQFF

abundance: few
v_gene: TRBV29-1
j_gene: TRBJ2-3
d_gene: .
CDR3nt: TGCAGCGTTGAAGGGGGATCAGGCAGCACAGATACGCAGTATTTT
CDR3aa: CSVEGGSGSTDTQYF

abundance: few
v_gene: TRBV15
j_gene: TRBJ2-1
d_gene: .
CDR3nt: TGTGCCACCAGCAGTGTTACCGAGGTCAATGAGCAGTTCTTC
CDR3aa: CATSSVTEVNEQFF

abundance: .
v_gene: TRBV28
j_gene: TRBJ2-3
d_gene: .
CDR3nt: TGTGCCAGCAGTTTCCAGAACACAGATACGCAGTATTTT
CDR3aa: CASSFQNTDTQYF

abundance: few
v_gene: TRBV4-3
j_gene: TRBJ1-1
d_gene: .
CDR3nt: TGCGCCAGCAGCCGAGCGTCCTTGAACACTGAAGCTTTCTTT
CDR3aa: CASSRASLNTEAFF

abundance: many
v_gene: TRBV7-9
j_gene: TRBJ2-7
d_gene: TRBD2
CDR3nt: TGTGCCAGCAGCACCCAGGGCGGGAGGGCCAACGAGCAGTACTTC
CDR3aa: CASSTQGGRANEQYF

abundance: many
v_gene: TRBV6-6
j_gene: TRBJ1-2
d_gene: .
CDR3nt: TGTGCCAGCAGTTACGGGGACCTCTATGGCTACACCTTC
CDR3aa: CASSYGDLYGYTF

abundance: many
v_gene: TRBV28
j_gene: TRBJ1-1
d_gene: .
CDR3nt: TGTGCCAGCAGCGCGCCCGGGACGGCTCCGAAGCTTTCCTTT
CDR3aa: CASSAPGTAPKLSF

abundance: many
v_gene: TRBV6-2/TRBV6-3
j_gene: TRBJ2-2
d_gene: .
CDR3nt: TGTGCCAGCAGTGGCCGGGGCCTCACCGGGGAGCTGTTTTTT
CDR3aa: CASSGRGLTGELFF

abundance: many
v_gene: TRBV6-2/TRBV6-3
j_gene: TRBJ1-5
d_gene: .
CDR3nt: TGTGCCAGCAGCCTTCGGGTTTGGGATCAGCCCCAGCATTTT
CDR3aa: CASSLRVWDQPQHF

abundance: many
v_gene: TRBV12-3/TRBV12-4
j_gene: TRBJ1-4
d_gene: TRBD1
CDR3nt: TGTGCCAGCAGAGCCGGGACAGGGGCCCTGTCCGGGAATGAAAAACTGTTTTTT
CDR3aa: CASRAGTGALSGNEKLFF

abundance: few
v_gene: TRBV5-1
j_gene: TRBJ2-7
d_gene: .
CDR3nt: TGCGCCAGCAGCTTGATCGGGAGCTCCTACGAGCAGTACTTC
CDR3aa: CASSLIGSSYEQYF

abundance: few
v_gene: TRBV28
j_gene: TRBJ1-1
d_gene: .
CDR3nt: TGTGCCAGCAGTGGCTCTTTGGGCATGAACACTGAAGCTTTCTTT
CDR3aa: CASSGSLGMNTEAFF

abundance: few
v_gene: TRBV6-6
j_gene: TRBJ2-7
d_gene: .
CDR3nt: TGTGCCAGCAGGTCCGGGACGAACTACGAGCAGTACTTC
CDR3aa: CASRSGTNYEQYF

abundance: few
v_gene: TRBV25-1
j_gene: TRBJ1-1
d_gene: TRBD1
CDR3nt: TGTGCCACAGGGGGAGTGGGTTTTGAAGCTTTCTTT
CDR3aa: CATGGVGFEAFF

abundance: few
v_gene: TRBV4-1
j_gene: TRBJ2-7
d_gene: .
CDR3nt: TGCGCCAGCAGCCGCGGAGGCGAGCAGTACTTC
CDR3aa: CASSRGGEQYF

abundance: many
v_gene: TRBV10-3
j_gene: TRBJ1-1
d_gene: .
CDR3nt: TGTGCCATCAGTGAGAACCGACGGGACACTGAAGCTTTCTTT
CDR3aa: CAISENRRDTEAFF

abundance: few
v_gene: TRBV27
j_gene: TRBJ2-1
d_gene: .
CDR3nt: TGTGCCAGCAGTCCTCGGGGGGCGGGTTACAATGAGCAGTTCTTC
CDR3aa: CASSPRGAGYNEQFF

abundance: .
v_gene: TRBV6-5
j_gene: TRBJ2-2
d_gene: TRBD1
CDR3nt: TGTGCCAGCAGATTATCGACAGGGGCGAACACCGGGGAGCTGTTTTTT
CDR3aa: CASRLSTGANTGELFF

abundance: .
v_gene: TRBV9
j_gene: TRBJ2-7
d_gene: .
CDR3nt: TGTGCCAGCAGCGTAGTTCCCTCCTACGAGCAGTACTTC
CDR3aa: CASSVVPSYEQYF

abundance: many
v_gene: TRBV12-3/TRBV12-4
j_gene: TRBJ2-7
d_gene: TRBD2
CDR3nt: TGTGCCAGCAGTTTTCAGCGGGGGGGCTACGAGCAGTACTTC
CDR3aa: CASSFQRGGYEQYF

abundance: few
v_gene: TRBV15
j_gene: TRBJ2-7
d_gene: .
CDR3nt: TGTGCCACCAGCAGAGATCGCGGTGCCAACGAGCAGTACTTC
CDR3aa: CATSRDRGANEQYF

abundance: few
v_gene: TRBV27
j_gene: TRBJ2-3
d_gene: .
CDR3nt: TGTGCCAGCAGTTTGGGGGTAAAATTCACAGATACGCAGTATTTT
CDR3aa: CASSLGVKFTDTQYF

abundance: few
v_gene: TRBV9
j_gene: TRBJ1-3
d_gene: .
CDR3nt: TGTGCCAGCAGCGCGGTTATCGGATCTGGAAACACCATATATTTT
CDR3aa: CASSAVIGSGNTIYF

abundance: .
v_gene: TRBV19
j_gene: TRBJ1-5
d_gene: .
CDR3nt: TGTGCCAGTAGTGGCATTGGGCAGCCCCAGCATTTT
CDR3aa: CASSGIGQPQHF

abundance: .
v_gene: TRBV12-3/TRBV12-4
j_gene: TRBJ2-1
d_gene: .
CDR3nt: TGTGCCAGCAGTTTTGTAGGGAATGAGCAGTTCTTC
CDR3aa: CASSFVGNEQFF

abundance: few
v_gene: TRBV2
j_gene: TRBJ2-5
d_gene: TRBD1
CDR3nt: TGTGCCAGCAGTGACAGGGACAGAAAGACCCAGTACTTC
CDR3aa: CASSDRDRKTQYF

abundance: many
v_gene: TRBV7-2
j_gene: TRBJ2-5
d_gene: TRBD2
CDR3nt: TGTGCCAGCAGCGTGAAGCGGGAGGCCGGGGAGACCCAGTACTTC
CDR3aa: CASSVKREAGETQYF

abundance: few
v_gene: TRBV7-9
j_gene: TRBJ2-7
d_gene: TRBD1
CDR3nt: TGTGCCAGCAGCCCCCAAGCTAGGACAGGGAACTACTACGAGCAGTACTTC
CDR3aa: CASSPQARTGNYYEQYF

abundance: many
v_gene: TRBV7-9
j_gene: TRBJ2-5
d_gene: TRBD2
CDR3nt: TGTGCCAGCATCCAAACTAGCGGGAGTTTCGAGACCCAGTACTTC
CDR3aa: CASIQTSGSFETQYF

abundance: .
v_gene: TRBV6-4
j_gene: TRBJ2-1
d_gene: .
CDR3nt: TGTGCCAGCAGTGGGGACACGCACAATGAGCAGTTCTTC
CDR3aa: CASSGDTHNEQFF

abundance: many
v_gene: TRBV7-2
j_gene: TRBJ1-3
d_gene: TRBD1
CDR3nt: TGTGCCAGCAGCTCCCGACAGGGGTCGAGCTCTGGAAACACCATATATTTT
CDR3aa: CASSSRQGSSSGNTIYF

abundance: .
v_gene: TRBV29-1
j_gene: TRBJ2-7
d_gene: .
CDR3nt: TGCAGCGTTGAACGGTTGGACGAGCAGTACTTC
CDR3aa: CSVERLDEQYF

abundance: many
v_gene: TRBV7-2
j_gene: TRBJ2-2
d_gene: .
CDR3nt: TGTGCCAGCAGCTTCCCTTTAGATACCGGGGAGCTGTTTTTT
CDR3aa: CASSFPLDTGELFF

abundance: .
v_gene: TRBV28
j_gene: TRBJ2-7
d_gene: .
CDR3nt: TGTGCCAGCAGTTTGGGCAAGTCCTTGTACTTC
CDR3aa: CASSLGKSLYF

abundance: .
v_gene: TRBV18
j_gene: TRBJ2-7
d_gene: TRBD2
CDR3nt: TGTGCCAGCTCACTGGGGAGGACTAGCTGGTACGAGCAGTACTTC
CDR3aa: CASSLGRTSWYEQYF

abundance: few
v_gene: TRBV6-2/TRBV6-3
j_gene: TRBJ2-1
d_gene: .
CDR3nt: TGTGCCAGCAGTTACTCCCTGGGGACATTTAGCTCCTACAATGAGCAGTTCTTC
CDR3aa: CASSYSLGTFSSYNEQFF

abundance: few
v_gene: TRBV5-8
j_gene: TRBJ1-4
d_gene: .
CDR3nt: TGTGCCAGTACGACCGGGCATGTACTGTTTTTT
CDR3aa: CASTTGHVLFF

abundance: .
v_gene: TRBV12-5
j_gene: TRBJ2-3
d_gene: .
CDR3nt: TGTGCTAGTGGTCTAGCACAAACAGATACGCAGTATTTT
CDR3aa: CASGLAQTDTQYF